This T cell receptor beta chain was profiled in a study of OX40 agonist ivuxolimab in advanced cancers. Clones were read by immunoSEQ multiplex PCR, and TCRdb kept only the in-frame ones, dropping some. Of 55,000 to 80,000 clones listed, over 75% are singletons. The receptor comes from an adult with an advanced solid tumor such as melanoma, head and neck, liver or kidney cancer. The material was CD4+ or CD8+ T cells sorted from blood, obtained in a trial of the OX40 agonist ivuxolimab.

This CDR3 is CASSLSRLAASYNEQFF. The CDR3 DNA is TGTGCCAGCAGCTTATCCCGACTAGCGGCCTCCTACAATGAGCAGTTCTTC. The chain couples TRBV7-8 to TRBJ2-1, with TRBD2 identical over 9 bases. Germline V CDR1 and CDR2: SGHVS, FQNEAQ. The CDR3 is 17 amino acids. The V gene end was trimmed by 2 bases and the J gene end by 0 bases; junction bases not matched to a gene: 5.